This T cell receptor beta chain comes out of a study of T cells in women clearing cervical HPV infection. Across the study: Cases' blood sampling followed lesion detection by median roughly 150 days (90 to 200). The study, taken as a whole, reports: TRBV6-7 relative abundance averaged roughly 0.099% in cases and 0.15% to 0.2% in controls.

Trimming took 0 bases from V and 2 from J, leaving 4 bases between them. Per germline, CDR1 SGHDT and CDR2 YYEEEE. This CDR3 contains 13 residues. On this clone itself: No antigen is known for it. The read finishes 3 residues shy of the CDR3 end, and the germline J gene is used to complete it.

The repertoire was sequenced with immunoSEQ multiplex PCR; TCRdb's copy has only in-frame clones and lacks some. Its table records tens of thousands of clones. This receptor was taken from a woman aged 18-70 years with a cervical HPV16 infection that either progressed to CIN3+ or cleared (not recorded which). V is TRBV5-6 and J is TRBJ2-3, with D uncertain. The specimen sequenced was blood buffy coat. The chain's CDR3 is CASSLELTDTQYF. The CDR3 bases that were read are TGTGCCAGCAGCTTGGAGCTCACAGATACG.